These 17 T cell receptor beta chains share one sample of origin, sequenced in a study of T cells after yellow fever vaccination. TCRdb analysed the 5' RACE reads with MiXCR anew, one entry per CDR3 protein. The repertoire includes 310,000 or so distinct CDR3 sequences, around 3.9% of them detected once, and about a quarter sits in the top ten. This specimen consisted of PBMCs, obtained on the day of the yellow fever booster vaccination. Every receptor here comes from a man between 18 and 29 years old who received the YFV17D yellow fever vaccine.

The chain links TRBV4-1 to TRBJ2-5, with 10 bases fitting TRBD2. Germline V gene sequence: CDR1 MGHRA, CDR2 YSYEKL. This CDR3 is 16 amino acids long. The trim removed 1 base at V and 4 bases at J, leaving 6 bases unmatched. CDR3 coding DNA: TGCGCCAGCAGCCAAGTAGTACTAGCGGGACGAGAGACCCAGTACTTC. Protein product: CASSQVVLAGRETQYF.

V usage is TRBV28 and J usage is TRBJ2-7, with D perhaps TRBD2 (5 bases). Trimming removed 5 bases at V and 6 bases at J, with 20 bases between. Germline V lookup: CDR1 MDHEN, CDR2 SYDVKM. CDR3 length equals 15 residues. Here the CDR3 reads CASSPQSRGISEQYV. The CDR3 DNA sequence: TGTGCCAGCAGTCCTCAATCCCGGGGAATCAGCGAGCAGTACGTC.

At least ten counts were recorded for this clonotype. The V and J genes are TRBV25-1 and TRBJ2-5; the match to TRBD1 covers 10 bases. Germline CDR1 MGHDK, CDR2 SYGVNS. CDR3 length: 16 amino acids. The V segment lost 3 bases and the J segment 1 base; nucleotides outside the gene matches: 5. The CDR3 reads CASSEWDRGLQETQYF. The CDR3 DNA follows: TGTGCCAGCAGTGAGTGGGACAGGGGTCTCCAAGAGACCCAGTACTTC.

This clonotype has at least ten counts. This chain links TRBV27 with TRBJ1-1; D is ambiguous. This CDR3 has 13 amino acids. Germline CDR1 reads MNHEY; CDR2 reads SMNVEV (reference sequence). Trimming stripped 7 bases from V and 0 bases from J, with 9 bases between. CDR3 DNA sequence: TGTGCCAGCACCAGCGGGATGAACACTGAAGCTTTCTTT. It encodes CASTSGMNTEAFF.

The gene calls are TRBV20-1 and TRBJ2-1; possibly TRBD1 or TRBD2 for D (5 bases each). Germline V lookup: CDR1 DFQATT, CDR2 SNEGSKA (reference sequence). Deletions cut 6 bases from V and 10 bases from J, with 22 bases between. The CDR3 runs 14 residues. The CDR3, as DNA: TGCAGTGCCCCACGGGGCGGCTTAACACAGGAGCAGTTCTTC. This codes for CSAPRGGLTQEQFF.

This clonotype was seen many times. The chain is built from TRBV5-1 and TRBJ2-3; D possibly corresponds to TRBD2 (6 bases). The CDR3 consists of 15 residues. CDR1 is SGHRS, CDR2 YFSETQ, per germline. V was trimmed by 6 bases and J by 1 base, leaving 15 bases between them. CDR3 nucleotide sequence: TGCGCCAGCATCCGAGGTAGCGGAGGCACAGATACGCAGTATTTT. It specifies CASIRGSGGTDTQYF.

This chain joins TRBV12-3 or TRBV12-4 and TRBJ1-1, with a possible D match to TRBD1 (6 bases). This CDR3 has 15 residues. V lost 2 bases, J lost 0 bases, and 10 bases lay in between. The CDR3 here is CASSLRAGVNTEAFF. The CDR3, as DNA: TGTGCCAGCAGTTTACGGGCAGGGGTGAACACTGAAGCTTTCTTT.

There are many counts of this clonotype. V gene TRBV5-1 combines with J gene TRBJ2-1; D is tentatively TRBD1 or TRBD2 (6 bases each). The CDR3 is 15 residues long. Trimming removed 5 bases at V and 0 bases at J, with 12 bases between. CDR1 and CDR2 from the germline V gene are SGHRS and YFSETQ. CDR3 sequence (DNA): TGCGCCAGCAGGAGGGGGGACACCTCCTACAATGAGCAGTTCTTC. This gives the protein CASRRGDTSYNEQFF.

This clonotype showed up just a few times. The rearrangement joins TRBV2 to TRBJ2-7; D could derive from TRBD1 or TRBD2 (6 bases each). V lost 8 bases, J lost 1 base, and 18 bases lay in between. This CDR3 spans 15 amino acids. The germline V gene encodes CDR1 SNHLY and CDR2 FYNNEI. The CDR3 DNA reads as TGTGCCAGCTATGAACGGGGGCGCAGGTCCTACGAGCAGTACGTC. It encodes CASYERGRRSYEQYV.

The CDR3 bases are TGCGCCAGCAGCTTGGTCCAGGGTTTGGGGGAGCTGTTTTTT. This translates into CASSLVQGLGELFF. The chain uses TRBV5-1 and TRBJ2-2; tentative D call: TRBD1 (5 bases). The V gene lost 0 bases and the J gene lost 8 bases, with 11 bases spanning the gap. This CDR3 has 14 residues. The germline V gene has CDR1 SGHRS and CDR2 YFSETQ. The entire variable domain, with the rest obtained from reference TRBV5-1 and TRBJ2-2, is as follows: KAGVTQTPRYLIKTRGQQVTLSCSPISGHRSVSWYQQTPGQGLQFLFEYFSETQRNKGNFPGRFSGRQFSNSRSEMNVSTLELGDSALYLCASSLVQGLGELFFGEGSRLTVL.

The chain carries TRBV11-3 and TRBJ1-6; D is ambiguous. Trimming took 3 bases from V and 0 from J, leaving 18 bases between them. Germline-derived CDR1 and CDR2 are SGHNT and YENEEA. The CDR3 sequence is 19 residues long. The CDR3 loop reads CASSFGSRLKSSYNSPLHF. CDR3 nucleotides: TGTGCCAGCAGCTTTGGAAGCAGACTTAAGAGCTCCTATAATTCACCCCTCCACTTT.

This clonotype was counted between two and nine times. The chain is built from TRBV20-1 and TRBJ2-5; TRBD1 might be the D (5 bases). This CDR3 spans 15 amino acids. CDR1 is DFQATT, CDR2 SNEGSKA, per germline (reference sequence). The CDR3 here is CSAGLGAVGQETQYF. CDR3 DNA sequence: TGCAGCGCCGGGTTAGGGGCGGTTGGCCAAGAGACCCAGTACTTC.

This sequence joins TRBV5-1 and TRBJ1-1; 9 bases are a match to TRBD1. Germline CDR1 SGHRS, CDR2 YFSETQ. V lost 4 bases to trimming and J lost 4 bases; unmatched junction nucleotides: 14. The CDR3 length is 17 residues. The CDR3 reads CASSPIPPGQGGTEAFF. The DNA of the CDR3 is TGCGCCAGCAGCCCCATCCCCCCGGGACAGGGAGGCACTGAAGCTTTCTTT. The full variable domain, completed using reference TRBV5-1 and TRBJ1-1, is KAGVTQTPRYLIKTRGQQVTLSCSPISGHRSVSWYQQTPGQGLQFLFEYFSETQRNKGNFPGRFSGRQFSNSRSEMNVSTLELGDSALYLCASSPIPPGQGGTEAFFGQGTRLTVV.

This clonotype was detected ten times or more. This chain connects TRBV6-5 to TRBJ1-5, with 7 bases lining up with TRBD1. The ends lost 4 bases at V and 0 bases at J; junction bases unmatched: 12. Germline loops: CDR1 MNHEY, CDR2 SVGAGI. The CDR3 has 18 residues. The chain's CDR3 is CASSLLLPGQLSNQPQHF. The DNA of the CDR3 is TGTGCCAGCAGTTTACTCCTTCCGGGACAGCTTAGCAATCAGCCCCAGCATTTT.

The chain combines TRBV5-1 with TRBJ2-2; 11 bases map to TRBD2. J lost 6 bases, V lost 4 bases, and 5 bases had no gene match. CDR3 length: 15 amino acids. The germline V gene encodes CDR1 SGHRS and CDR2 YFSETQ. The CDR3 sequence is CASSGLAGLPGELFF. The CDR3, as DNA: TGCGCCAGCAGCGGACTAGCGGGCTTGCCCGGGGAGCTGTTTTTT.

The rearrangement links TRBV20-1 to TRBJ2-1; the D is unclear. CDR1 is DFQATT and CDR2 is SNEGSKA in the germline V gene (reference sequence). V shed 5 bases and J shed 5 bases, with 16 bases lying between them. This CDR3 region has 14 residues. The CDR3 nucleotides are TGCAGTGCTCGGACGGCCCGCTCGCACAATGAGCAGTTCTTC. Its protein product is CSARTARSHNEQFF.

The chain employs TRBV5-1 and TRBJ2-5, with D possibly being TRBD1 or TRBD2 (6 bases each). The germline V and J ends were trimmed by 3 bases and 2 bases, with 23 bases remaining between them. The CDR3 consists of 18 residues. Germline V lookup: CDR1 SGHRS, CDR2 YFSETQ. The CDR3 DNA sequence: TGCGCCAGCAGCTCCCCCCAGGGGTTGGCGGGAACTCAAGAGACCCAGTACTTC. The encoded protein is CASSSPQGLAGTQETQYF.